Included here is one TCR beta chain sequence, with context. The sample comes from a study of blood T cell repertoires in COVID-19. Sequencing was performed with immunoSEQ multiplex PCR; in TCRdb, only in-frame clones are kept and a portion is missing. The profile covers roughly 46,000 clones, with under 85% appearing a single time and less than 8% taken by the ten largest. Sequencing was performed on peripheral blood. The TCR originated in a man aged 55 to 70 with active COVID-19.

The CDR3 spells CASRHIITDTQYF. CDR3 nucleotides: TGTGCCAGCAGACACATCATCACAGATACGCAGTATTTT. The chain links TRBV11-2 to TRBJ2-3, with D uncertain. The CDR3 covers 13 residues. Per the germline V gene, CDR1 is SGHAT and CDR2 is FQNNGV. Deletions cut 6 bases from V and 2 bases from J, with 9 bases between.